Below are 3 T cell receptor beta chains sequenced from a single sample in a study of blood T cell repertoires in COVID-19. Clones were read by immunoSEQ multiplex PCR, and TCRdb kept only the in-frame ones, dropping some. The sample includes around 94,000 clones, 92% of them seen just once. Source material: peripheral blood. All receptors come from a woman in her forties or fifties with COVID-19, enrolled during active disease.

This rearrangement joins TRBV6-5 to TRBJ1-2; 7 bases map to TRBD1. J gave up 8 bases and V 7 bases, and 13 bases lay outside the gene matches. CDR3 length equals 14 residues. Germline V CDR1 and CDR2: MNHEY, SVGAGI. CDR3 DNA sequence: TGTGCCAGCACCCGGGGGTACAGGGGAGGAGGCTACACCTTC. It specifies CASTRGYRGGGYTF.

This chain links TRBV6-2 or TRBV6-3 with TRBJ1-1; D gene uncertain. Per the germline V gene, CDR1 is MNHEY and CDR2 is SVGEGT. The CDR3 has 16 residues. V was pared by 7 bases and J by 2 bases, with 20 bases between. CDR3 in DNA: TGTGCCAGCATCCCGAGTAGGGCGCGGGGTAACACTGAAGCTTTCTTT. Translating it yields CASIPSRARGNTEAFF.

This chain uses TRBV21-1 with TRBJ2-5; the tabulated D call, TRBD2, remains unverified against the DNA. TRBV21-1 is a documented pseudogene. CDR3 length: 13 amino acids. The CDR3 DNA is TGTGCCAGCAGCAAAGAAGGCTCACCCAGCGCGGACTTC. Residues: CASSKEGSPSADF.